A selection of T cell receptor beta chains follows, all from one sample in a study of control samples from healthy donors and cancer patients. Repertoires were generated with immunoSEQ multiplex PCR, while TCRdb's copy carries only in-frame clones and drops some. Of 150,000 or so clones listed, over 85% are singletons. What was sequenced was blood. These receptor sequences come from a man between 18 and 29 years old in good health. Each CDR3 is given without its conserved first and last residue.

>TRBV6-5|TRBJ1-5|13
ASSYSSGFDQPQH
>TRBV9|TRBJ1-4|12
ASSVAGINEKLF
>TRBV10-1|TRBJ2-3|13
ASRAHRGGTDTQY
>TRBV27|TRBJ1-2|11
ASSLRGTVGYT
>TRBV10-3|TRBJ1-2|14
AISALGTGGGYGYT
>TRBV7-9|TRBJ2-7|12
ASSRAGTAYEQY
>TRBV7-6|TRBJ2-1|14
ASSFRPTSGNNEQF
>TRBV6-6|TRBJ1-2|13
ASSYSTGQGYGYT
>TRBV7-9|TRBJ1-5|12
ASSLGGYNQPQH
>TRBV29-1|TRBJ2-1|11
SVRRGGSNEQF
>TRBV5-6|TRBJ2-3|13
ASSRLAGTTDTQY
>TRBV3-1/TRBV3-2|TRBJ1-6|12
ASSQGSLNSPLH
>TRBV11-2|TRBJ1-4|13
ASSLYDRQYEKLF
>TRBV7-3|TRBJ1-1|11
ASSLNRNTEAF
>TRBV5-6|TRBJ1-4|12
ASSLINAGEKLF
>TRBV30|TRBJ1-1|9
AWDENTEAF
>TRBV4-2|TRBJ1-4|16
ASSQEGTGPGFTEKLF
>TRBV9|TRBJ2-7|14
ASSVVGGRDIYEQY
>TRBV7-9|TRBJ2-3|10
ASSLAADTQY
>TRBV18|TRBJ1-5|12
ASSLTGGLQPQH
>TRBV19|TRBJ2-1|13
ASRMSGESYNEQF
>TRBV9|TRBJ1-1|13
ASSVGAFANTEAF
>TRBV6-5|TRBJ2-5|13
ASRRFHRGLETQY
>TRBV18|TRBJ2-7|15
ASSPPISVGGSYEQY
>TRBV15|TRBJ2-7|13
ATSVFSETPYEQY
>TRBV20-1|TRBJ2-3|11
SASIQGGNTQY
>TRBV5-1|TRBJ1-2|10
ASSLVGNGYT
>TRBV9|TRBJ2-2|16
ASSVPLAGGQNTGELF
>TRBV28|TRBJ2-1|16
ASSGDSATAPSYNEQF
>TRBV7-2|TRBJ2-3|12
ASSPSGGADTQY
>TRBV4-1|TRBJ2-7|12
ASSQVPSSYEQY
>TRBV11-2|TRBJ2-1|17
ASSLDREREGWPYNEQF
>TRBV29-1|TRBJ1-3|11
SVREISGNTIY
>TRBV5-8|TRBJ2-1|14
ASSLLQGQGASEQF
>TRBV28|TRBJ1-2|11
ASTLSLYYGYT
>TRBV13|TRBJ1-6|13
ASSLRGGDNSPLH
>TRBV5-1|TRBJ2-5|14
ASSPWTGGIKETQY
>TRBV6-1|TRBJ2-7|15
ASSEAWGLTGIYEQY
>TRBV28|TRBJ1-5|15
ASSGSPGQGHNQPQH
>TRBV6-5|TRBJ2-7|11
ASSPGTSNEQY
>TRBV7-2|TRBJ1-1|13
ASSLWEEGNTEAF
>TRBV6-1|TRBJ1-2|12
ASRVGGTGDGYT
>TRBV9|TRBJ1-2|12
ASSSTGWTYGYT
>TRBV29-1|TRBJ1-2|14
SVSNSGTVRNYGYT
>TRBV27|TRBJ2-7|12
ASSTGTGHYEQY
>TRBV2|TRBJ2-7|12
ASSDRQGLGEQY
>TRBV19|TRBJ2-1|12
ATWGDRGLSEQF
>TRBV7-9|TRBJ1-1|12
ASSLGQGYTEAF
>TRBV7-9|TRBJ2-1|11
ASSSADSNEQF
>TRBV10-3|TRBJ1-5|10
AISGSNQPQH
>TRBV15|TRBJ2-2|12
ATSRKTGNGELF
>TRBV15|TRBJ2-7|11
ATSRGFTYEQY